This T cell receptor (beta chain) was captured in a study of cytomegalovirus exposure and HLA in healthy donors. Study-wide findings and caveats: TRBV6-2, TRBV6-3 and some other V segments were unresolvable in 87-base-pair reads. The authors listed around 150 TCR beta chains as cytomegalovirus-associated. Reported findings show TCR beta sequences accurately forecast HLA-A and HLA-B alleles in most subjects.

PCR involved 60 Vbeta and 13 Jbeta primers. Method: immunoSEQ multiplex PCR; TCRdb's copy keeps in-frame clones and lacks some. The sample features 75,000 to 85,000 clones, with 3% to 4% in its top ten. V was pared by 1 base and J by 2 bases, with 6 bases between. This CDR3 comprises 13 residues. Germline V gene data show CDR1 as SGHNT and CDR2 as YYREEE (reference sequence). As regards this clone: Antigen unknown.

The clonotype comes from a man between 18 and 29 years old in good health and CMV-seropositive. V is TRBV5-4 and J is TRBJ1-2; unclear D gene. The sample comprised PBMCs. CDR3 residues: CASSLKPNYGYTF. CDR3 sequence (DNA): TGTGCCAGCAGCTTGAAGCCGAACTATGGCTACACCTTC.